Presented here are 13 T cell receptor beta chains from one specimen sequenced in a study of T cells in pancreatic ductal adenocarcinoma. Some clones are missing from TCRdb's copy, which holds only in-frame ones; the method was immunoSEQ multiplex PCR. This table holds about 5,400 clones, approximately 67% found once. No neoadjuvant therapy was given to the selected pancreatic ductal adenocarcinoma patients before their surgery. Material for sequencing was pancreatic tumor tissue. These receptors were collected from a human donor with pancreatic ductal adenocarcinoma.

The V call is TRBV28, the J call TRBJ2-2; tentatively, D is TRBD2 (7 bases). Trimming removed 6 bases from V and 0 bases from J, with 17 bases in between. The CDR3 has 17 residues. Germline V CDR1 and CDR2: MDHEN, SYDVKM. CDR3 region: CASSSSGTSANTGELFF. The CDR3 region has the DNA TGTGCCAGCAGCTCAAGCGGGACATCGGCGAACACCGGGGAGCTGTTTTTT.

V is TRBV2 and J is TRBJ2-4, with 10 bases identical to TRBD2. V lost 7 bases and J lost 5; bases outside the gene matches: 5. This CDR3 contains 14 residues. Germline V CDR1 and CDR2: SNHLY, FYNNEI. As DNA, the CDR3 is TGTGCCAGCATTTCTCTAGCGGGGGAAAACATTCAGTACTTC. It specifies CASISLAGENIQYF.

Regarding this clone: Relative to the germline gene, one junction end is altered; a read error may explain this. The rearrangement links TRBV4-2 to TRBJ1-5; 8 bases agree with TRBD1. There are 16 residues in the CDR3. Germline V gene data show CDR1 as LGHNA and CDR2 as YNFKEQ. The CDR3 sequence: CASSQDTSGGKQPQHF. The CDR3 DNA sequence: TGTGCCAGCAGCCAAGATACTTCAGGGGGCAAACAGCCCCAGCATTTT.

The DNA of the CDR3 is TGTGCCAGTAGTATTTGGACAGGGGAAGCTTTCTTT. Its translation: CASSIWTGEAFF. This chain connects TRBV19 to TRBJ1-1; 8 bases match TRBD1. Germline CDR1 LNHDA, CDR2 SQIVND (reference sequence). The V gene end was trimmed by 3 bases and the J gene end by 8 bases; junction bases not matched to a gene: 2. The CDR3 runs to 12 residues.

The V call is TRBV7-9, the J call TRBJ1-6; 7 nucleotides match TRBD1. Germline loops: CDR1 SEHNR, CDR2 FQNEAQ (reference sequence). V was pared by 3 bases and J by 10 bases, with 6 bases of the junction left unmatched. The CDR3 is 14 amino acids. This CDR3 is CASSFPQGDSPLHF. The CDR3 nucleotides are TGTGCCAGCAGCTTTCCTCAGGGGGACTCACCCCTCCACTTT. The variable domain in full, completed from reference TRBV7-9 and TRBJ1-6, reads DTGVSQNPRHKITKRGQNVTFRCDPISEHNRLYWYRQTLGQGPEFLTYFQNEAQLEKSRLLSDRFSAERPKGSFSTLEIQRTEQGDSAMYLCASSFPQGDSPLHFGNGTRLTVT.

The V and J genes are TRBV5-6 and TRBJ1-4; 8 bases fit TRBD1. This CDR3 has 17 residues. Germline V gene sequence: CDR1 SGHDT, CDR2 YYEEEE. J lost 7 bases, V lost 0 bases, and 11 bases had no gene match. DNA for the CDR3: TGTGCCAGCAGCTTGGGGGCCAGGGGGCGCCACGGTGAAAAACTGTTTTTT. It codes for CASSLGARGRHGEKLFF.

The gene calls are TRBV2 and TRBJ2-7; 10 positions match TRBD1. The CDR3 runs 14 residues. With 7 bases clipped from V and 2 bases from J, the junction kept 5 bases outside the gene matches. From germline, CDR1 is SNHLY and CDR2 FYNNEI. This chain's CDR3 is CASTLGQGAYEQYF. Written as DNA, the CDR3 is TGTGCCAGCACTCTCGGACAGGGGGCCTACGAGCAGTACTTC.

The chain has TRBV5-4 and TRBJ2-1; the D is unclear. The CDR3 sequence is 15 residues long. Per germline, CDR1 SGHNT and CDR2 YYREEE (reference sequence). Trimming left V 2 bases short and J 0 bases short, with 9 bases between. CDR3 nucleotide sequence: TGTGCCAGCAGCTTTTCGGGTGGCTCCTACAATGAGCAGTTCTTC. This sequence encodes CASSFSGGSYNEQFF.

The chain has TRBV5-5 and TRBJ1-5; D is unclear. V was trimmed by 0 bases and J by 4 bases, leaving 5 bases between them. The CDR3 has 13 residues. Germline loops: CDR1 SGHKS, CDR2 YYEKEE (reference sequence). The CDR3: CASSLGENQPQHF. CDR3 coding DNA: TGTGCCAGCAGCTTGGGTGAGAATCAGCCCCAGCATTTT.

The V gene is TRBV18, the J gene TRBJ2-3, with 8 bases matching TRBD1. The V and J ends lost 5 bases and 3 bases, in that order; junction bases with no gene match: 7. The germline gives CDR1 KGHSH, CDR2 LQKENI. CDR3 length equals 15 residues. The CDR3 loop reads CASSTNRGSTDTQYF. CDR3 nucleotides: TGTGCCAGCTCAACAAACAGGGGGTCGACAGATACGCAGTATTTT.

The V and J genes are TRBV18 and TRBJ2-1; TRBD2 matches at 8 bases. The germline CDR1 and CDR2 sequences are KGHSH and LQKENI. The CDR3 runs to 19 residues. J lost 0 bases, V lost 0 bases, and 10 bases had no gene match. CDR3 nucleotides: TGTGCCAGCTCACCACCATTGTTAGCGGGGCCTTCCTCCTACAATGAGCAGTTCTTC. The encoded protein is CASSPPLLAGPSSYNEQFF.

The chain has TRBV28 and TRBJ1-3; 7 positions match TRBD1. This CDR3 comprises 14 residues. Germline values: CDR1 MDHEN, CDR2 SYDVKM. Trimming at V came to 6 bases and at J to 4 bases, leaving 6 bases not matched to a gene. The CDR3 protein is CASSPGQAGNTIYF. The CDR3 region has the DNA TGTGCCAGCAGCCCCGGACAGGCCGGAAACACCATATATTTT. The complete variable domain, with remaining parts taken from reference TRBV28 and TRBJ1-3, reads DVKVTQSSRYLVKRTGEKVFLECVQDMDHENMFWYRQDPGLGLRLIYFSYDVKMKEKGDIPEGYSVSREKKERFSLILESASTNQTSMYLCASSPGQAGNTIYFGEGSWLTVV.

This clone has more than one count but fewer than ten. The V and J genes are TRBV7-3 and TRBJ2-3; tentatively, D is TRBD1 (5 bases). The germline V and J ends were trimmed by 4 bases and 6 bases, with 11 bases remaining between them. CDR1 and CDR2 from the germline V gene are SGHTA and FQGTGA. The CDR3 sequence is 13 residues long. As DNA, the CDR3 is TGTGCCAGCAGCTCAGGCCAGGGTGATACGCAGTATTTT. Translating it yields CASSSGQGDTQYF.